The table lists the clone carrying this T cell receptor (beta chain) with a few counts. The data belong to a study of blood T cell repertoires in COVID-19. Study summary: The United States, Italy and Spain were the sources of the acute and convalescent COVID-19 samples. From T cells, B-cell-depleted T cells, or PBMCs came the material, which was cDNA or gDNA.

The CDR3 runs 15 residues. J lost 3 bases, V lost 11 bases, and 12 bases had no gene match. Germline V gives CDR1 SEHNR, CDR2 FQNEAQ (reference sequence). Source study methods: Estimated nucleated cell counts came from reference gene primer amplification. Profiled with immunoSEQ multiplex PCR; TCRdb holds only in-frame clones, not every one. Clone size and V and J calls were adopted from that table, with D and trimming inferred from the DNA. Among over 50,000 clones listed, 70% to 80% were seen once. The source is a man older than 75 with active or convalescent COVID-19. The chain has TRBV7-9 and TRBJ1-1, with 10 bases matching TRBD1. The sample was peripheral blood. This chain's CDR3 is CAGQKTGGGDTEAFF. CDR3 coding DNA: TGTGCCGGACAAAAGACAGGGGGCGGGGACACTGAAGCTTTCTTT.